What follows are 5 T cell receptor beta chains derived from one specimen sequenced in a study of T cell repertoires in cytomegalovirus infection. TCRdb reanalysed the reads using MiXCR and keeps one entry per CDR3 protein. The table shows 100,000 or so distinct CDR3 sequences, with roughly 39% occurring only once. No antigen has been assigned to these receptors. The sample consisted of CD8+ T cells from cultured PBMCs, taken from culture after CMV antigen stimulation. The receptors come from a human donor in good health (CMV status not recorded). Some clones in this sample may be carry-over from other donors' samples.

The chain joins TRBV7-2 to TRBJ2-2; 13 positions match TRBD2. Germline assignment: CDR1 SGHTA and CDR2 FQGNSA. V lost 4 bases and J lost 5; bases outside the gene matches: 7. The CDR3 spans 17 residues. The CDR3 region is CASSWLTSGGATGELFF. The CDR3 region has the DNA TGTGCCAGCAGCTGGTTAACTAGCGGGGGGGCGACCGGGGAGCTGTTTTTT.

This chain connects TRBV6-6 to TRBJ2-3; TRBD2 aligns across 9 bases. CDR3 size: 15 residues. Germline V gives CDR1 MNHNY, CDR2 SVGAGI (reference sequence). Germline trimming cut 5 bases from V and 4 bases from J; bases unmatched to any gene: 7. The DNA for the CDR3 is TGTGCCAGCAGTCCCGCGGGGGGGCGTGCAGATACGCAGTATTTT. This codes for CASSPAGGRADTQYF.

The table lists this clonotype with a count of one. The CDR3 region is CASSPYEGGRGNTIYF. CDR3 sequence (DNA): TGTGCCAGCAGTCCATATGAGGGGGGAAGAGGAAACACCATATATTTT. The gene calls are TRBV28 and TRBJ1-3, with D perhaps matching TRBD1 (6 bases). The CDR3 consists of 16 residues. Germline lookup yields CDR1 MDHEN and CDR2 SYDVKM. Trimming took off 5 bases at V and 4 bases at J, with 18 bases between the two ends.

The chain joins TRBV27 to TRBJ2-7; maybe TRBD1 (6 bases). V lost 5 bases, J lost 3 bases, and 14 bases lay in between. This CDR3 has 14 residues. CDR1 is MNHEY, CDR2 SMNVEV, per germline (reference sequence). The CDR3 reads CASSQGLGVYEQYF. In DNA form, the CDR3 reads TGTGCCAGCAGTCAGGGGTTAGGGGTCTACGAGCAGTACTTC.

In its sample, this clonotype was seen a few times. The chain has TRBV7-2 and TRBJ1-2; maybe TRBD1 (5 bases). The CDR3 has 15 residues. CDR1 and CDR2 (germline): SGHTA, FQGNSA. The germline V and J ends were trimmed by 5 bases and 5 bases, with 18 bases remaining between them. DNA of the CDR3: TGTGCCAGCAGCGACGGGTTTGCAGGGAGATATGGCTACACCTTC. Its protein is CASSDGFAGRYGYTF.